The 20 T cell receptor beta chains below all came from one sample that was sequenced in a study of cytomegalovirus exposure and HLA in healthy donors. It was with 60 Vbeta and 13 Jbeta primers that the PCR ran. TCRdb keeps only in-frame clones here, not all; method: immunoSEQ multiplex PCR. The sample consists of 120,000 to 150,000 clones, roughly 80% of them appearing once. The sequencing input was PBMCs. The receptors derive from a woman in her forties in good health and CMV-seronegative.

The chain has TRBV5-6 and TRBJ2-7; 8 bases are a match to TRBD1. Trimming cost V 3 bases and J 5 bases; bases outside gene matches: 7. CDR3 length equals 14 residues. Germline V CDR1 and CDR2: SGHDT, YYEEEE. Here the CDR3 DNA reads TGTGCCAGCAGCTCGCAGGGGGCCGGTCACGAGCAGTACTTC. This gives the protein CASSSQGAGHEQYF.

The chain combines TRBV7-9 with TRBJ2-5; D is possibly TRBD1 (8 bases). Germline V gene lookup returns CDR1 SEHNR and CDR2 FQNEAQ (reference sequence). The CDR3 has 14 amino acids. The V end lost 5 bases, the J end lost 4 bases, and 14 bases lay between the germline ends. CDR3 sequence: CASSPQGEGETQYF. The CDR3 region has the DNA TGTGCCAGCAGCCCACAGGGGGAGGGAGAGACCCAGTACTTC.

V usage is TRBV28 and J usage is TRBJ1-5; D is perhaps TRBD1 (6 bases). CDR1 MDHEN and CDR2 SYDVKM come from the germline V gene. The V end was cut by 4 bases, the J end by 0 bases, with 7 bases between. There are 14 residues in the CDR3. In DNA form, the CDR3 reads TGTGCCAGCAGTTCAGGGGATAGCAATCAGCCCCAGCATTTT. Amino acid sequence: CASSSGDSNQPQHF.

The rearrangement links TRBV7-7 to TRBJ1-3; 11 bases align to TRBD1. CDR1 and CDR2 (germline): SSHAT, FNYEAQ (reference sequence). This CDR3 spans 18 amino acids. J was trimmed by 4 bases and V by 5 bases; bases with no gene match: 13. The CDR3 coding sequence is TGTGCCAGCAGCCGTGGGACAGGGGGAAAATCCGGGGGAAACACCATATATTTT. Protein sequence: CASSRGTGGKSGGNTIYF. The variable domain in full, completed from reference TRBV7-7 and TRBJ1-3, reads GAGVSQSPRYKVTKRGQDVTLRCDPISSHATLYWYQQALGQGPEFLTYFNYEAQPDKSGLPSDRFSAERPEGSISTLTIQRTEQRDSAMYRCASSRGTGGKSGGNTIYFGEGSWLTVV.

The chain recombines TRBV2 with TRBJ1-5; 9 nucleotides align to TRBD1. The V gene end was trimmed by 6 bases and the J gene end by 2 bases; junction bases not matched to a gene: 5. Germline-derived CDR1 and CDR2 are SNHLY and FYNNEI. The CDR3 is 15 amino acids. CDR3 in DNA: TGTGCCAGCAGCGGGACAGGGTCCGGCAATCAGCCCCAGCATTTT. As protein: CASSGTGSGNQPQHF.

The chain employs TRBV6-1 and TRBJ2-7; D may be TRBD1 (5 bases). V lost 4 bases and J lost 0, with 10 bases in between. The CDR3 has 14 amino acids. The germline gives CDR1 MNHNS, CDR2 SASEGT. CDR3: CASSAWGSSYEQYF. The CDR3, as DNA: TGTGCCAGCAGTGCATGGGGCAGCTCCTACGAGCAGTACTTC.

The chain has TRBV5-5 and TRBJ2-7; D gene ambiguous. Germline V gene lookup returns CDR1 SGHKS and CDR2 YYEKEE (reference sequence). V lost 2 bases and J lost 3, with 9 bases in between. This CDR3 region has 13 residues. The CDR3 region has the DNA TGTGCCAGCAGCTTTCCATTACTCTACGAGCAGTACTTC. Protein product: CASSFPLLYEQYF.

The CDR3 DNA is TGCGCCAGCAGCCAAGTTCCAGGCGAGGCTTTCTTT. Protein sequence: CASSQVPGEAFF. The J gene is TRBJ1-1, the V gene TRBV4-1; D remains ambiguous. The CDR3 runs 12 residues. Trimming cost V 1 base and J 11 bases, with 11 bases left between them. Germline-derived CDR1 and CDR2 are MGHRA and YSYEKL.

In its sample, this clone was seen once. J is TRBJ2-2 and V is TRBV7-6; 8 bases map to TRBD1. Losses at the gene ends were 5 bases for V and 1 base for J; bases not matched to a gene: 3. CDR1 is SGHVS, CDR2 FNYEAQ, per germline. CDR3 length equals 15 residues. CDR3 protein: CASSPGTGNTGELFF. CDR3 DNA sequence: TGTGCCAGCAGCCCGGGGACAGGGAACACCGGGGAGCTGTTTTTT.

The chain couples TRBV28 to TRBJ1-1, with TRBD1 as a possible D gene (6 bases). Per the germline V gene, CDR1 is MDHEN and CDR2 is SYDVKM. The CDR3 is 16 amino acids. V lost 6 bases and J lost 4, with 21 bases in between. This CDR3 reads CASSLLTRTDTTEAFF. Here the CDR3 DNA reads TGTGCCAGCAGCTTGCTAACCAGGACAGACACCACTGAAGCTTTCTTT. Combining the CDR3 with reference TRBV28 and TRBJ1-1 gives the whole variable domain DVKVTQSSRYLVKRTGEKVFLECVQDMDHENMFWYRQDPGLGLRLIYFSYDVKMKEKGDIPEGYSVSREKKERFSLILESASTNQTSMYLCASSLLTRTDTTEAFFGQGTRLTVV.

V is TRBV28 and J is TRBJ1-2; D not resolved. The length of the CDR3 is 14 residues. Germline loops: CDR1 MDHEN, CDR2 SYDVKM. V was trimmed by 2 bases and J by 4 bases, leaving 11 bases between them. The CDR3 DNA reads as TGTGCCAGCAGTTTAAAACGAGATTTCTATGGCTACACCTTC. It codes for CASSLKRDFYGYTF.

The V call is TRBV5-4, the J call TRBJ1-3; no clear D. The V end lost 4 bases, the J end lost 3 bases, and 8 bases lay between the germline ends. The CDR3 is made up of 13 amino acids. From germline, CDR1 is SGHNT and CDR2 YYREEE (reference sequence). CDR3 in DNA: TGTGCCAGCAGCCTTCTCAGTGGAAACACCATATATTTT. Residues: CASSLLSGNTIYF.

The rearrangement joins TRBV11-3 to TRBJ2-1; 12 bases fit TRBD2. The CDR3 covers 19 residues. After removal of 0 bases from V and 4 bases from J, the junction contained 10 bases not matched to a gene. CDR1 is SGHNT, CDR2 YENEEA, per germline. CDR3 loop: CASSLDGASGRAFYNEQFF. The DNA for the CDR3 is TGTGCCAGCAGCTTAGATGGGGCTAGCGGGAGGGCCTTTTACAATGAGCAGTTCTTC.

The rearrangement uses TRBV6-1 and TRBJ1-1, with 7 bases fitting TRBD1. The CDR3 totals 14 residues. V was pared by 5 bases and J by 4 bases, with 7 bases of the junction left unmatched. The germline V gene has CDR1 MNHNS and CDR2 SASEGT. CDR3 residues: CASSKLRGSTEAFF. CDR3 DNA: TGTGCCAGCAGTAAGCTCAGGGGGAGCACTGAAGCTTTCTTT.

The chain carries TRBV5-8 and TRBJ2-3; tentatively, D is TRBD1 (6 bases). The germline CDR1 and CDR2 sequences are SGHTS and YDEGEE. The CDR3 covers 18 residues. Trimming pared 4 bases from V and 3 bases from J, leaving 24 bases between. Here the CDR3 reads CASSPRVGTPLGTDTQYF. The CDR3 nucleotides are TGTGCCAGCAGCCCCCGGGTCGGGACACCCCTTGGAACAGATACGCAGTATTTT.

This clone turned up a few times. The chain has TRBV5-5 and TRBJ1-3; 7 bases match TRBD1. The CDR3 loop spans 15 amino acids. Germline-derived CDR1 and CDR2 are SGHKS and YYEKEE (reference sequence). Trimming at V came to 0 bases and at J to 1 base, leaving 1 base not matched to a gene. The CDR3, as DNA: TGTGCCAGCAGCTTGGACAGGGGTTCTGGAAACACCATATATTTT. It specifies CASSLDRGSGNTIYF.

In its sample, this clone was seen a few times. The CDR3 reads CASSPPGQGNEKLFF. The CDR3 nucleotides read TGTGCCAGCTCACCACCGGGGCAGGGTAATGAAAAACTGTTTTTT. The chain recombines TRBV18 with TRBJ1-4; D might be TRBD1 (5 bases). The CDR3 covers 15 residues. Trimming pared 0 bases from V and 4 bases from J, leaving 9 bases between. Germline values: CDR1 KGHSH, CDR2 LQKENI.

The chain carries TRBV27 and TRBJ1-6, with D possibly matching TRBD1 (6 bases). V shed 3 bases and J shed 8 bases, with 14 bases lying between them. The germline V gene has CDR1 MNHEY and CDR2 SMNVEV (reference sequence). This CDR3 comprises 15 residues. CDR3 in DNA: TGTGCCAGCAGTTTTTACAGGGATTCGCATTCACCCCTCCACTTT. Amino acids: CASSFYRDSHSPLHF.

The V gene is TRBV5-6, the J gene TRBJ1-2; 7 bases match TRBD1. Germline V CDR1 and CDR2: SGHDT, YYEEEE. With 4 bases clipped from V and 1 base from J, the junction kept 4 bases outside the gene matches. The CDR3 runs to 14 residues. The CDR3 loop reads CASSRTGFNYGYTF. DNA of the CDR3: TGTGCCAGCAGCCGGACAGGATTTAACTATGGCTACACCTTC.

The V call is TRBV19, the J call TRBJ1-5, with 7 bases identical to TRBD1. The CDR3 has 12 amino acids. Germline V gene data show CDR1 as LNHDA and CDR2 as SQIVND (reference sequence). With V trimmed by 9 bases and J by 4 bases, 3 bases remained unmatched. CDR3 nucleotide sequence: TGTGCCAGCCGGGACAGAAATCAGCCCCAGCATTTT. It specifies CASRDRNQPQHF.